This T cell receptor beta chain originates from a study of shared clonotypes between healthy human individuals. The overall study: A donor's plate count was three for CD4 naive and three for CD4 memory; CD8 naive had two and CD8 memory one.

Trimming left V 5 bases short and J 6 bases short, with 16 bases between. Germline V gene sequence: CDR1 SGHVS, CDR2 FNYEAQ. The CDR3 spans 14 residues. Per the study methods: There were no quality scores in the junction-only immunoSEQ sequences, so filtering differed. Profiled with immunoSEQ multiplex PCR; TCRdb holds only in-frame clones, not every one. V and J calls and clone size are as listed in that table; D and trimming were resolved from the DNA. The sample yields 2 million to 2.5 million clones, roughly 92% seen once. General study results and limits: Few donors limited the genetic and exposure-history diversity represented. Sharing across four donors was highest in naive CD4 (approximately 5%) and lowest in memory CD8 (roughly 0.4%).

This clone occurred once. The antigen is not known. The sequenced sample was naive CD4+ T cells from PBMCs. The subset here: CD45RA+ positively selected. The receptor comes from a man aged 18 to 29 in good health. Some clones in this sample may be carry-over from other donors' samples. This rearrangement joins TRBV7-6 to TRBJ2-5, with D hard to call. In DNA, the CDR3 is TGTGCCAGCAGCGGTAGGCAGGTCGGGCAGACCCAGTACTTC. The encoded protein is CASSGRQVGQTQYF.